This TCR beta chain appears in the sequencing data of a study of T cell clonotyping in hematopoietic cell transplantation. The protocol was immunoSEQ multiplex PCR, while the TCRdb copy is restricted to in-frame clones and leaves out a portion. The data show about 13,000 clones, with 80% to 95% seen just once and almost 8% held by the top ten. This CDR3 is 16 amino acids long. J was trimmed by 2 bases and V by 5 bases; bases with no gene match: 12. The germline V gene has CDR1 SGHTA and CDR2 FQGNSA. J is TRBJ2-7 and V is TRBV7-2, with 7 bases identical to TRBD2. The clonotype comes from a female patient aged 50-59 years who had an allogeneic stem cell transplant from an unrelated donor, so the T cells may come from the graft donor. Some clones in this sample may be carry-over from other donors' samples. The sequencing used PBMCs, collected 100 days after allogeneic stem cell transplant. CDR3 DNA sequence: TGTGCCAGCAGCCGGGGAGGGCCTCACGGTGCCTACGAGCAGTACTTC. It translates to CASSRGGPHGAYEQYF.